This TCR beta chain is drawn from a study of T cells after yellow fever vaccination. Background on the study: Preparation of the low-cell-number fractions used SMART-Seq v4 Ultra Low Input.

In making TCR cDNA, 5'RACE template switching added a universal primer site and UMIs to it. TCRdb itself ran the 5' RACE reads through MiXCR, one entry per CDR3 protein. Of roughly 170,000 distinct CDR3 sequences in the sample, 5.5% to 8% are singletons; the top ten hold under 3%. This clonotype was detected only a few times. The antigen remains undetermined. There are 15 residues in the CDR3. Per the germline V gene, CDR1 is DFQATT and CDR2 is SNEGSKA (reference sequence). V lost 5 bases and J lost 6; bases outside the gene matches: 10. Study results and caveats: FACS-sorted repertoires might harbor abundant contaminating clonotypes from the bulk population. Clones from primary vaccination mostly reappeared after the booster (96% CD4, around 90% CD8).

The genes are TRBV20-1 and TRBJ2-3; TRBD2 matches at 11 bases. This sequence was found in a man in his late teens or twenties who received the YFV17D yellow fever vaccine. This specimen consisted of CD4+ T cells sorted from PBMCs, obtained on the day of the first yellow fever vaccination. CDR3 DNA sequence: TGCAGTGCTGGCGGGACTAGCGGCCTTCGGGATACGCAGTATTTT. Translated, it gives CSAGGTSGLRDTQYF.